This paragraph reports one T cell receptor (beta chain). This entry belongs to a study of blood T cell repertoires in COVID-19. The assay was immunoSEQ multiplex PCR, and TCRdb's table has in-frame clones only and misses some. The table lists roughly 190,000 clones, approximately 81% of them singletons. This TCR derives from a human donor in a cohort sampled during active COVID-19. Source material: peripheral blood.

The CDR3, as DNA: TGCAGCGTTGAAGTTTCCCGGGACAGCCCCTATGGCTACACCTTC. It translates to CSVEVSRDSPYGYTF. The V and J genes are TRBV29-1 and TRBJ1-2; the match to TRBD1 covers 7 bases. This CDR3 spans 15 amino acids. J lost 4 bases, V lost 1 base, and 9 bases had no gene match. Germline loops: CDR1 SQVTM, CDR2 ANQGSEA.